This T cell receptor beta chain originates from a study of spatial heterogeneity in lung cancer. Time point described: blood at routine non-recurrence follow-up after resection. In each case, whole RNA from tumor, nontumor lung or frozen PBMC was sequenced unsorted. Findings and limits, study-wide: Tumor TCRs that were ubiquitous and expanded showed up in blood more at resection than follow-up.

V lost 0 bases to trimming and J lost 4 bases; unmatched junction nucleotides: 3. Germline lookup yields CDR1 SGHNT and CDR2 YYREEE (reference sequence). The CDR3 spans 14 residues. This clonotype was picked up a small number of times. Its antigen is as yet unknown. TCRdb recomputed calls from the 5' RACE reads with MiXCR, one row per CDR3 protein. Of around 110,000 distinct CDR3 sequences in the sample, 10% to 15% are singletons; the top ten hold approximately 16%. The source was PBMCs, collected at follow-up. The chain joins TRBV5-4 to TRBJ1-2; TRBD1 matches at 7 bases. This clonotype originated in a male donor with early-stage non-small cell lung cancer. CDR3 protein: CASSLGQGFYGYTF. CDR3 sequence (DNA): TGTGCCAGCAGCTTGGGACAGGGTTTCTATGGCTACACCTTC.